Listed below are T cell receptor beta chains from one sample, sequenced in a study of OX40 agonist ivuxolimab in advanced cancers. The repertoire was sequenced with immunoSEQ multiplex PCR; TCRdb's copy has only in-frame clones and lacks some. The repertoire holds about 61,000 clones, with roughly four fifths as singletons. Sequencing used CD4+ or CD8+ T cells sorted from blood, obtained in a trial of the OX40 agonist ivuxolimab. The receptors were sampled from an adult with an advanced solid tumor such as melanoma, head and neck, liver or kidney cancer. Each CDR3 is given with its conserved first and last residue. The D gene is left open where the match is weak. Some rows mark clone size as missing; the rest say once, few, many or name a class of expanded clone.

D: -; V: TRBV21-1; J: TRBJ2-7; length: 15; size: -; CDR3: CASSHVWDRVYEQYF; DNA: TGTGCCAGCAGCCACGTATGGGACAGGGTCTACGAGCAGTACTTC
D: -; V: TRBV5-8; J: TRBJ2-7; length: 12; size: -; CDR3: CASSPGQDEQYF; DNA: TGTGCCAGCAGCCCAGGGCAGGACGAGCAGTACTTC
D: -; V: TRBV6-6; J: TRBJ2-1; length: 16; size: -; CDR3: CASSYWDRGKRDEQFF; DNA: TGTGCCAGCAGTTACTGGGACCGAGGCAAGCGAGATGAGCAGTTCTTC
D: TRBD2; V: TRBV20-1; J: TRBJ2-7; length: 11; size: -; CDR3: CSATSDYEQYF; DNA: TGCAGTGCCACTAGCGACTACGAGCAGTACTTC
D: TRBD1; V: TRBV29-1; J: TRBJ1-5; length: 14; size: -; CDR3: CSVAGTGNNQPQHF; DNA: TGCAGCGTAGCCGGGACAGGGAACAATCAGCCCCAGCATTTT
D: -; V: TRBV7-2; J: TRBJ2-7; length: 15; size: -; CDR3: CASSVSMDYTYEQYF; DNA: TGTGCCAGCAGCGTCTCTATGGACTACACCTACGAGCAGTACTTC
D: TRBD2; V: TRBV11-2; J: TRBJ2-7; length: 15; size: -; CDR3: CASSLDPSGARVQYF; DNA: TGTGCCAGCAGCTTAGATCCCAGCGGGGCGAGGGTGCAGTACTTC
D: TRBD1; V: TRBV7-8; J: TRBJ1-5; length: 17; size: -; CDR3: CASSFKTGTGSNQPQHF; DNA: TGTGCCAGCAGCTTCAAAACCGGGACAGGGAGCAATCAGCCCCAGCATTTT
D: TRBD2; V: TRBV14; J: TRBJ2-1; length: 17; size: few; CDR3: CASSQDRRTSGRNEQFF; DNA: TGTGCCAGCAGCCAAGATCGCCGGACTAGCGGCCGCAATGAGCAGTTCTTC
D: TRBD1; V: TRBV9; J: TRBJ2-5; length: 15; size: -; CDR3: CASSPRDRGSETQYF; DNA: TGTGCCAGCAGCCCACGGGACAGGGGATCGGAGACCCAGTACTTC
D: -; V: TRBV4-1; J: TRBJ2-1; length: 15; size: few; CDR3: CASSQDQRDPNEQFF; DNA: TGCGCCAGCAGCCAAGATCAAAGGGACCCCAATGAGCAGTTCTTC
D: TRBD2; V: TRBV5-1; J: TRBJ2-5; length: 15; size: -; CDR3: CASSLVAGDQETQYF; DNA: TGCGCCAGCAGCTTGGTTGCGGGGGACCAAGAGACCCAGTACTTC
D: TRBD1; V: TRBV5-6; J: TRBJ2-7; length: 18; size: -; CDR3: CASSPLRTGKGSSYEQYF; DNA: TGTGCCAGCAGCCCCCTCCGGACAGGGAAGGGGAGCTCCTACGAGCAGTACTTC
D: -; V: TRBV7-8; J: TRBJ1-4; length: 14; size: -; CDR3: CASSPNEGREKLFF; DNA: TGTGCCAGCAGCCCAAACGAGGGGCGCGAAAAACTGTTTTTT
D: -; V: TRBV15; J: TRBJ1-5; length: 14; size: -; CDR3: CATGLRGTYQPQHF; DNA: TGTGCCACCGGACTCCGGGGGACCTATCAGCCCCAGCATTTT
D: -; V: TRBV5-6; J: TRBJ2-5; length: 11; size: -; CDR3: CASSLRETQYF; DNA: TGTGCCAGCAGCTTGCGAGAGACCCAGTACTTC
D: TRBD2; V: TRBV28; J: TRBJ2-7; length: 15; size: -; CDR3: CASSSTGTSPYEQYF; DNA: TGTGCCAGCAGTTCGACCGGGACTAGCCCCTACGAGCAGTACTTC
D: -; V: TRBV27; J: TRBJ2-1; length: 18; size: -; CDR3: CASSSIIEGGSSYNEQFF; DNA: TGTGCCAGCAGTAGTATTATAGAGGGGGGGAGCTCCTACAATGAGCAGTTCTTC
D: -; V: TRBV6-1; J: TRBJ2-7; length: 14; size: -; CDR3: CASTGSLTSYEQYF; DNA: TGTGCCAGCACTGGCAGCTTGACCTCCTACGAGCAGTACTTC
D: -; V: TRBV7-2; J: TRBJ2-3; length: 13; size: -; CDR3: CASSQSPLDTQYF; DNA: TGTGCCAGCAGCCAAAGCCCATTAGATACGCAGTATTTT
D: -; V: TRBV7-3; J: TRBJ1-1; length: 13; size: -; CDR3: CASSLLMNTEAFF; DNA: TGTGCCAGCAGCTTACTCATGAACACTGAAGCTTTCTTT
D: TRBD2; V: TRBV29-1; J: TRBJ2-5; length: 14; size: -; CDR3: CSVVASGGIETQYF; DNA: TGCAGCGTTGTGGCTAGCGGGGGGATCGAGACCCAGTACTTC
D: -; V: TRBV7-2; J: TRBJ2-4; length: 16; size: -; CDR3: CASSFPWGPAKNIQYF; DNA: TGTGCCAGCAGCTTTCCCTGGGGTCCCGCCAAAAACATTCAGTACTTC
D: TRBD2; V: TRBV7-6; J: TRBJ2-2; length: 15; size: -; CDR3: CASSRSGGNTGELFF; DNA: TGTGCCAGCAGTCGCAGCGGGGGGAACACCGGGGAGCTGTTTTTT
D: TRBD2; V: TRBV11-3; J: TRBJ2-7; length: 15; size: -; CDR3: CASSLVGGGAYEQYF; DNA: TGTGCCAGCAGCTTAGTGGGCGGGGGTGCCTACGAGCAGTACTTC
D: -; V: TRBV4-2; J: TRBJ1-3; length: 18; size: -; CDR3: CASSQSDGGRKSGNTIYF; DNA: TGTGCCAGCAGCCAAAGTGATGGGGGGAGGAAGTCTGGAAACACCATATATTTT
D: TRBD2; V: TRBV6-1; J: TRBJ2-5; length: 16; size: -; CDR3: CASSAGGGVREETQYF; DNA: TGTGCCAGCAGTGCCGGCGGGGGGGTGAGGGAAGAGACCCAGTACTTC
D: TRBD1; V: TRBV7-6; J: TRBJ1-4; length: 15; size: -; CDR3: CASSPWTGGKEKLFF; DNA: TGTGCCAGCAGCCCCTGGACAGGGGGAAAGGAAAAACTGTTTTTT
D: -; V: TRBV6-6; J: TRBJ2-2; length: 13; size: -; CDR3: CASSLPHGGELFF; DNA: TGTGCCAGCAGTCTCCCTCACGGCGGGGAGCTGTTTTTT
D: -; V: TRBV5-1; J: TRBJ2-7; length: 14; size: -; CDR3: CASSLTGEGYEQYF; DNA: TGCGCCAGCAGCTTAACAGGGGAGGGCTACGAGCAGTACTTC
D: TRBD2; V: TRBV5-4; J: TRBJ2-5; length: 15; size: -; CDR3: CASSLGRGGSETQYF; DNA: TGTGCCAGCAGCTTGGGGCGGGGGGGTTCGGAGACCCAGTACTTC
D: TRBD2; V: TRBV4-2; J: TRBJ2-7; length: 15; size: few; CDR3: CASSQDQRGLYEQYF; DNA: TGTGCCAGCAGCCAAGACCAGCGGGGCCTCTACGAGCAGTACTTC
D: -; V: TRBV5-1; J: TRBJ2-4; length: 16; size: -; CDR3: CASSTLGRQEGGIQYF; DNA: TGCGCCAGCAGCACTTTGGGTAGACAGGAAGGGGGCATTCAGTACTTC
D: -; V: TRBV6-5; J: TRBJ2-1; length: 13; size: -; CDR3: CASRTALYNEQFF; DNA: TGTGCCAGTCGGACGGCCCTCTACAATGAGCAGTTCTTC
D: -; V: TRBV6-6; J: TRBJ1-5; length: 15; size: -; CDR3: CASLYGGSPNQPQHF; DNA: TGTGCCAGCCTCTATGGCGGCAGTCCGAATCAGCCCCAGCATTTT
D: -; V: TRBV28; J: TRBJ2-7; length: 14; size: -; CDR3: CASRPQGTTYEQYF; DNA: TGTGCCAGCAGACCTCAGGGGACTACCTACGAGCAGTACTTC
D: -; V: TRBV2; J: TRBJ1-5; length: 15; size: -; CDR3: CASSEMENSNQPQHF; DNA: TGTGCCAGCAGTGAAATGGAGAATAGCAATCAGCCCCAGCATTTT
D: -; V: TRBV10-3; J: TRBJ1-3; length: 16; size: few; CDR3: CAIGGGGPQTGNTIYF; DNA: TGTGCCATCGGGGGCGGGGGACCTCAAACTGGAAACACCATATATTTT
D: TRBD1; V: TRBV5-1; J: TRBJ2-7; length: 14; size: -; CDR3: CASSSQGAGYEQYF; DNA: TGCGCCAGCAGCTCACAGGGGGCCGGCTACGAGCAGTACTTC
D: TRBD1; V: TRBV4-3; J: TRBJ2-7; length: 16; size: -; CDR3: CASSQDFRGGSYEQYF; DNA: TGCGCCAGCAGCCAAGATTTTAGAGGGGGCAGCTACGAGCAGTACTTC
D: -; V: TRBV5-4; J: TRBJ2-3; length: 12; size: -; CDR3: CASSSGTDTQYF; DNA: TGTGCCAGCAGCTCGGGCACAGATACGCAGTATTTT
D: TRBD2; V: TRBV5-1; J: TRBJ2-3; length: 15; size: -; CDR3: CASSGRSSGPDTQYF; DNA: TGCGCCAGCAGCGGAAGATCTAGCGGCCCAGATACGCAGTATTTT
D: -; V: TRBV4-3; J: TRBJ1-2; length: 16; size: -; CDR3: CASSQEGTVGGSGYTF; DNA: TGCGCCAGCAGCCAAGAAGGGACGGTCGGGGGCAGTGGCTACACCTTC
D: -; V: TRBV21-1; J: TRBJ1-2; length: 14; size: few; CDR3: CASSTWDRVYGYTF; DNA: TGTGCCAGCAGCACATGGGACAGGGTCTATGGCTACACCTTC
D: -; V: TRBV19; J: TRBJ2-7; length: 15; size: -; CDR3: CASSPGDSTSYEQYF; DNA: TGTGCCAGTAGTCCGGGGGACAGTACCTCCTACGAGCAGTACTTC
D: TRBD1; V: TRBV2; J: TRBJ1-2; length: 16; size: -; CDR3: CASSLLGQGANYGYTF; DNA: TGTGCCAGCAGCCTCCTGGGACAGGGGGCAAACTATGGCTACACCTTC
D: -; V: TRBV5-1; J: TRBJ2-7; length: 12; size: -; CDR3: CASREGDYEQYF; DNA: TGCGCCAGCAGGGAAGGAGACTACGAGCAGTACTTC
D: -; V: TRBV6-1; J: TRBJ1-6; length: 10; size: once; CDR3: CASSEYRTLF; DNA: TGTGCCAGCAGTGAATACCGGACGTTATTT
D: -; V: TRBV5-5; J: TRBJ1-5; length: 15; size: -; CDR3: CASSLSVVSNQPQHF; DNA: TGTGCCAGCAGCTTGTCCGTGGTAAGCAATCAGCCCCAGCATTTT
D: -; V: TRBV9; J: TRBJ1-2; length: 12; size: once; CDR3: CASSPRSGSYTF; DNA: TGTGCCAGCAGCCCAAGAAGTGGAAGCTACACCTTC